Presented here are 17 T cell receptor beta chains from one specimen sequenced in a study of identical twins. TCRdb recomputed calls from the 5' RACE reads with MiXCR, one row per CDR3 protein. This table has approximately 530,000 distinct CDR3 sequences, about 20% appearing once. These same records also appear under a second study, on yellow fever vaccine responses in identical twins.

The sample consisted of CD4+ T cells sorted from blood. Receptors were obtained from a woman younger than 35 in good health.

This clonotype was seen more than once but under ten times. V usage is TRBV12-3 or TRBV12-4 and J usage is TRBJ2-7; 9 bases line up with TRBD2. After removal of 8 bases from V and 4 bases from J, the junction contained 6 bases not matched to a gene. The CDR3 extends over 13 amino acids. The DNA for the CDR3 is TGTGCCAGCGGAGAACTAGCGGGTTACGAGCAGTACTTC. Protein sequence: CASGELAGYEQYF.

This clonotype was seen a handful of times. This rearrangement joins TRBV20-1 to TRBJ1-2; no reliable D call. The ends were cut back, 1 base at V and 7 bases at J, with 10 bases in the middle. The germline V gene has CDR1 DFQATT and CDR2 SNEGSKA (reference sequence). This CDR3 region has 12 residues. The CDR3, as DNA: TGCAGTGCTAGAGCGGAGGGAGGTGGCTACACCTTC. Its protein product is CSARAEGGGYTF.

This clonotype appeared a few times. The CDR3 protein is CASSLMSGTEAFF. The DNA for the CDR3 is TGTGCCAGCAGTTTAATGTCCGGCACTGAAGCTTTCTTT. The chain carries TRBV12-3 or TRBV12-4 and TRBJ1-1; no reliable D call. V lost 2 bases and J 4 bases, leaving 8 bases between the germline ends. The CDR3 runs to 13 residues.

In its sample, this clonotype was seen a few times. The chain uses TRBV18 and TRBJ2-3, with TRBD2 matching over 9 bases. Germline CDR1 and CDR2: KGHSH and LQKENI. This CDR3 is built from 15 residues. V shed 7 bases and J 2 bases; nucleotides not matched to a gene: 7. CDR3 sequence: CASWGLAAITDTQYF. The DNA of the CDR3 is TGTGCCAGCTGGGGACTAGCTGCGATCACAGATACGCAGTATTTT.

The chain uses TRBV7-8 and TRBJ2-7; maybe TRBD2 (6 bases). Trimming removed 5 bases at V and 7 bases at J, with 21 bases between. The germline V gene has CDR1 SGHVS and CDR2 FQNEAQ. CDR3 length equals 15 residues. The CDR3 spells CASSPTGVGHGEQYF. CDR3 bases: TGTGCCAGCAGCCCGACGGGGGTTGGGCATGGAGAGCAGTACTTC. The whole variable domain, remainder taken from reference TRBV7-8 and TRBJ2-7, is GAGVSQSPRYKVAKRGQDVALRCDPISGHVSLFWYQQALGQGPEFLTYFQNEAQLDKSGLPSDRFFAERPEGSVSTLKIQRTQQEDSAVYLCASSPTGVGHGEQYFGPGTRLTVT.

In its sample, this clonotype was seen many times. V is TRBV12-3 or TRBV12-4 and J is TRBJ2-1, with 10 bases identical to TRBD1. The CDR3 runs to 15 residues. V lost 6 bases to trimming and J lost 6 bases; unmatched junction nucleotides: 8. Written as DNA, the CDR3 is TGTGCCAGCAGAGGCCCGGGACAGGGGAGCAATGAGCAGTTCTTC. Its protein is CASRGPGQGSNEQFF.

The chain joins TRBV28 to TRBJ2-5; perhaps TRBD2 as D (5 bases). The CDR3 runs to 13 residues. Germline loops: CDR1 MDHEN, CDR2 SYDVKM. The V gene lost 6 bases and the J gene lost 4 bases, with 12 bases spanning the gap. Written as DNA, the CDR3 is TGTGCCAGCAGAGAGGGTTTCCGAGAGACCCAGTACTTC. Residues: CASREGFRETQYF.

The V call is TRBV10-3, the J call TRBJ1-1, with TRBD1 identical over 9 bases. After removal of 4 bases from V and 5 bases from J, the junction contained 11 bases not matched to a gene. Looked up from germline, CDR1 is ENHRY and CDR2 is SYGVKD. CDR3 length: 16 residues. The DNA for the CDR3 is TGTGCCATCAGTGCCGCAGATGGACAGGGGAGAACTGAAGCTTTCTTT. Translating it yields CAISAADGQGRTEAFF.

A few counts support this clonotype. The chain is built from TRBV6-1 and TRBJ2-1; D is unresolved. The V gene's germline CDR1 is MNHNS and CDR2 SASEGT. This CDR3 has 15 amino acids. The V end lost 8 bases, the J end lost 2 bases, and 16 bases lay between the germline ends. CDR3 residues: CASGRAEFAYNEQFF. CDR3 nucleotide sequence: TGTGCCAGCGGAAGGGCAGAATTCGCCTACAATGAGCAGTTCTTC.

The genes are TRBV11-2 and TRBJ2-1, with D maybe TRBD1 (5 bases). The CDR3 contains 18 residues. V was clipped by 2 bases and J by 2 bases, with 19 bases between them. Germline loops: CDR1 SGHAT, CDR2 FQNNGV. CDR3 sequence: CASSLTTHLGRPYNEQFF. The CDR3 DNA follows: TGTGCCAGCAGCTTAACCACCCACTTGGGGCGACCCTACAATGAGCAGTTCTTC.

This clonotype was picked up many times. The genes are TRBV12-3 or TRBV12-4 and TRBJ2-7; D unresolved. CDR3 length: 12 amino acids. V lost 2 bases to trimming and J lost 3 bases, with 5 bases between them. CDR3 loop: CASSLSFYEQYF. Written as DNA, the CDR3 is TGTGCCAGCAGTTTAAGTTTCTACGAGCAGTACTTC.

The rearrangement links TRBV6-1 to TRBJ2-7, with D maybe TRBD1 (6 bases). The length of the CDR3 is 14 residues. Germline V CDR1 and CDR2: MNHNS, SASEGT. V lost 7 bases and J lost 2, with 15 bases in between. CDR3 bases: TGTGCCAGCACACCGGGACATGGGCCCTACGAGCAGTACTTC. Encoded protein: CASTPGHGPYEQYF.

The genes are TRBV5-1 and TRBJ2-3; D possibly corresponds to TRBD2 (5 bases). Germline V gene sequence: CDR1 SGHRS, CDR2 YFSETQ. The V gene lost 4 bases and the J gene lost 2 bases, with 11 bases spanning the gap. The CDR3 consists of 14 residues. CDR3: CASSPGSNTDTQYF. For the CDR3, the DNA is TGCGCCAGCAGCCCGGGGTCTAACACAGATACGCAGTATTTT.

The chain combines TRBV10-3 with TRBJ2-1; D is perhaps TRBD2 (6 bases). The CDR3 is 18 residues long. V lost 4 bases, J lost 7 bases, and 26 bases lay in between. Germline loops: CDR1 ENHRY, CDR2 SYGVKD. CDR3 sequence reads: CAISGRDPAGTGGNEQFF. DNA for the CDR3: TGTGCCATCAGTGGCCGCGATCCCGCTGGGACCGGGGGAAATGAGCAGTTCTTC.

CDR3 region: CSAAKGGYEQYF. The CDR3 DNA is TGCAGTGCTGCGAAGGGCGGCTACGAGCAGTACTTC. J is TRBJ2-7 and V is TRBV20-1; unclear D gene. Germline-derived CDR1 and CDR2 are DFQATT and SNEGSKA (reference sequence). V dropped 5 bases and J dropped 3 bases, with 11 bases sitting between them. This CDR3 spans 12 amino acids.

V gene TRBV18 combines with J gene TRBJ2-3; either TRBD1 or TRBD2 may fit D (5 bases each). Trimming removed 6 bases from V and 10 bases from J, with 11 bases in between. Germline V lookup: CDR1 KGHSH, CDR2 LQKENI. This CDR3 is 11 amino acids long. DNA for the CDR3: TGTGCCAGCTCTCCGGGACCTGCGCAGTATTTT. It yields the protein CASSPGPAQYF.

This clonotype was counted between two and nine times. The rearrangement joins TRBV11-1 to TRBJ2-3; 14 bases align to TRBD2. The V gene's germline CDR1 is SGHAT and CDR2 FQDESV (reference sequence). The CDR3 covers 15 residues. V was clipped by 4 bases and J by 4 bases; unmatched bases: 1. Here the CDR3 DNA reads TGTGCCAGCAGCTGGGGACTAGCGGGAGCAGATACGCAGTATTTT. This translates into CASSWGLAGADTQYF.